Each of the 19 T cell receptor beta chains below was sequenced from the same sample in a study of T-cell reconstitution after alpha-beta-depleted transplantation in children. As it was prepared, the TCRbeta library received unique molecular identifiers. TCRdb processed the PCR reads anew with MiXCR; each CDR3 protein has one entry. The data show about 280,000 distinct CDR3 sequences, with roughly 10% seen just once and about a quarter held by the top ten. Sample: peripheral blood, taken 180 days after TCRalphabeta/CD19-depleted stem cell transplant. The receptors shown here come from a male patient between 2 and 9 years old who had a stem cell transplant for chronic granulomatous disease, so the T cells may come from the graft donor.

This clonotype was observed at least ten times. The chain uses TRBV20-1 and TRBJ2-2, with a weak D call TRBD1 (5 bases). Germline CDR1 and CDR2: DFQATT and SNEGSKA (reference sequence). The CDR3 runs 13 residues. V dropped 4 bases and J dropped 5 bases, with 11 bases sitting between them. CDR3 loop: CSATAGSTGELFF. DNA of the CDR3: TGCAGTGCTACAGCAGGGTCTACCGGGGAGCTGTTTTTT.

The V call is TRBV7-2, the J call TRBJ2-1; the match to TRBD2 covers 9 bases. The CDR3 runs to 16 residues. The germline V gene has CDR1 SGHTA and CDR2 FQGNSA. The J segment lost 6 bases and the V segment lost 1 base, leaving 7 bases of the junction unmatched. The CDR3 loop reads CASSLEAGGTLNEQFF. Written as DNA, the CDR3 is TGTGCCAGCAGCTTAGAAGCGGGGGGAACCCTCAATGAGCAGTTCTTC.

This clonotype was seen repeatedly, ten times or more. V is TRBV28 and J is TRBJ1-1; D perhaps matches TRBD1 (6 bases). The germline gives CDR1 MDHEN, CDR2 SYDVKM. CDR3 size: 13 residues. Trimming took 5 bases from V and 6 from J, leaving 13 bases between them. The CDR3 region has the DNA TGTGCCAGCAGTGTTACAGGGTGGGCTGAAGCTTTCTTT. The encoded protein is CASSVTGWAEAFF.

This clonotype was counted ten times or more. The chain couples TRBV11-3 to TRBJ1-1; no clear D. V lost 5 bases to trimming and J lost 4 bases, with 11 bases between them. Germline V gene data show CDR1 as SGHNT and CDR2 as YENEEA. The CDR3 sequence is 13 residues long. The CDR3 coding sequence is TGTGCCAGCAGCATTACAGCGACCACTGAAGCTTTCTTT. It translates to CASSITATTEAFF.

This clonotype was counted many times. This rearrangement joins TRBV5-1 to TRBJ2-7; maybe TRBD1 (7 bases). Germline V gives CDR1 SGHRS, CDR2 YFSETQ. Trimming cost V 4 bases and J 2 bases, with 16 bases left between them. The CDR3 length is 15 residues. The CDR3 here is CASSPEGAKAYEQYF. CDR3 bases: TGCGCCAGCAGCCCGGAGGGGGCTAAAGCCTACGAGCAGTACTTC.

This clonotype was recorded at least ten times. The chain uses TRBV20-1 and TRBJ2-5; D is undetermined. The length of the CDR3 is 12 residues. Trimming pared 6 bases from V and 5 bases from J, leaving 13 bases between. From germline, CDR1 is DFQATT and CDR2 SNEGSKA (reference sequence). CDR3 residues: CSAQISKETQYF. The DNA for the CDR3 is TGCAGTGCCCAAATAAGCAAGGAGACCCAGTACTTC.

This clonotype was observed many times. The genes are TRBV20-1 and TRBJ2-1; possible D gene TRBD2, 5 bases. V shed 0 bases and J shed 9 bases, with 12 bases lying between them. The CDR3 covers 13 residues. Germline V CDR1 and CDR2: DFQATT, SNEGSKA (reference sequence). The CDR3 spells CSARDGLASEQFF. CDR3 DNA sequence: TGCAGTGCTAGAGATGGGCTAGCAAGTGAGCAGTTCTTC.

The table lists this clonotype with many counts. The chain carries TRBV9 and TRBJ2-3; no clear D gene. The CDR3 is 15 residues long. Per germline, CDR1 SGDLS and CDR2 YYNGEE. The V gene lost 0 bases and the J gene lost 7 bases, with 15 bases spanning the gap. The CDR3 sequence is CASSVGSRLTNTQYF. CDR3 DNA: TGTGCCAGCAGCGTAGGAAGCCGGCTAACGAATACGCAGTATTTT.

This clonotype was observed once. This may arise from a read error, as a much more abundant clone is one base away. The chain uses TRBV24-1 and TRBJ2-1, with 7 bases that match TRBD2. The CDR3 consists of 13 residues. Germline V gene lookup returns CDR1 KGHDR and CDR2 SFDVKD. The DNA for the CDR3 is TGTGCCGCCAGTGAGGCAGGGAGGGATGAGCAGTTCTTC. Its protein product is CAASEAGRDEQFF.

This clonotype has at least ten counts. V is TRBV28 and J is TRBJ2-1, with D perhaps being TRBD1 or TRBD2 (6 bases each). Trimming cost V 9 bases and J 12 bases, with 21 bases left between them. The length of the CDR3 is 13 residues. The germline CDR1 and CDR2 sequences are MDHEN and SYDVKM. The DNA for the CDR3 is TGTGCCAGTGAACTAGGGGGGACTCAGCGGCAGTTCTTC. Translated, it gives CASELGGTQRQFF.

This clonotype was detected many times. This chain uses TRBV20-1 with TRBJ2-1; possible D gene TRBD2, 5 bases. This CDR3 region has 14 residues. V lost 4 bases, J lost 7 bases, and 17 bases lay in between. The germline gives CDR1 DFQATT, CDR2 SNEGSKA (reference sequence). The chain's CDR3 is CSANRASTRNEQFF. The CDR3 coding sequence is TGCAGTGCTAATCGGGCATCAACTAGAAATGAGCAGTTCTTC.

This clonotype came up many times. The genes are TRBV25-1 and TRBJ2-6, with 9 bases identical to TRBD1. CDR3 length: 18 residues. Germline values: CDR1 MGHDK, CDR2 SYGVNS. Unmatched junction bases numbered 9, after V lost 2 bases and J lost 4 bases. The CDR3 coding sequence is TGTGCCAGCAGTGAACCCCCCGGGACAGGGTCCGGGGCCAACGTCCTGACTTTC. Amino acids: CASSEPPGTGSGANVLTF.

This clonotype was detected only a few times. V gene TRBV13 combines with J gene TRBJ2-3; a weak D match, TRBD2 (6 bases). The CDR3 consists of 17 residues. Trimming took 5 bases from V and 0 from J, leaving 18 bases between them. Germline loops: CDR1 PRHDT, CDR2 FYEKMQ (reference sequence). The CDR3 DNA is TGTGCCAGCAGCACTATGACCCCGGGGGTGAGCACAGATACGCAGTATTTT. Residues: CASSTMTPGVSTDTQYF.

The table lists this clonotype with many counts. The chain recombines TRBV7-8 with TRBJ2-7; D may correspond to TRBD1 or TRBD2 (5 bases each). Trimming stripped 4 bases from V and 0 bases from J, with 19 bases between. The length of the CDR3 is 17 residues. Germline V CDR1 and CDR2: SGHVS, FQNEAQ. CDR3 DNA: TGTGCCAGCAGCTACCCTTCGGGGACGGATAGCTCCTACGAGCAGTACTTC. Translation: CASSYPSGTDSSYEQYF.

This clonotype was seen at least ten times. V is TRBV4-3 and J is TRBJ2-7, with TRBD1 as a possible D gene (6 bases). The CDR3 is 15 residues long. In germline, CDR1 is LGHNA, CDR2 YSLEER. Between the trimmed V and J ends, which lost 1 base and 6 bases, there was a span of 16 bases. The CDR3 bases are TGCGCCAGCAGCCAAGGCGTGTTAACAGGGCCCGAGCAGTACTTC. Amino acid sequence: CASSQGVLTGPEQYF.

This clonotype has at least ten counts. J is TRBJ2-3 and V is TRBV29-1, with TRBD2 identical over 8 bases. Germline V lookup: CDR1 SQVTM, CDR2 ANQGSEA. The CDR3 spans 14 residues. V shed 4 bases, J shed 0 bases, and the junction held 3 bases outside the gene matches. CDR3 bases: TGCAGCGTTGCAGCGGGAGCGAGCACAGATACGCAGTATTTT. Amino acid sequence: CSVAAGASTDTQYF.

The chain is built from TRBV19 and TRBJ2-1; 9 nucleotides align to TRBD2. CDR1 and CDR2 (germline): LNHDA, SQIVND (reference sequence). J gave up 6 bases and V 3 bases, and 6 bases lay outside the gene matches. The CDR3 runs to 15 residues. CDR3 bases: TGTGCCAGTAGTATCTTACTAGCGGGTCTCAATGAGCAGTTCTTC. This codes for CASSILLAGLNEQFF.

This clonotype was picked up many times. This chain links TRBV11-2 with TRBJ2-5, with 11 bases matching TRBD2. V gave up 0 bases and J gave up 7 bases; unmatched junction bases: 4. The germline gives CDR1 SGHAT, CDR2 FQNNGV. This CDR3 comprises 15 residues. As DNA, the CDR3 is TGTGCCAGCAGCTTAGATCTAGCGGGGGGCGGGACCCAGTACTTC. Translated, it gives CASSLDLAGGGTQYF.

This clonotype was seen many times. The V call is TRBV6-1, the J call TRBJ2-1, with D perhaps TRBD1 (6 bases). Germline CDR1 is MNHNS and CDR2 is SASEGT. There are 14 residues in the CDR3. The V gene lost 4 bases and the J gene lost 7 bases, with 14 bases spanning the gap. For the CDR3, the DNA is TGTGCCAGCAGTGTGCGACAGGTAAAAAATGAGCAGTTCTTC. Translation: CASSVRQVKNEQFF.